Listed here is a single T cell receptor (beta chain). The data were obtained in a study of beta chain features in type 1 diabetes. Expressed TCRB transcripts were sequenced because the entire RNA isolate underwent reverse transcription. Using immunoSEQ multiplex PCR, the repertoire was profiled, and TCRdb retains in-frame clones only, with some absent. The sample holds hundreds of thousands of clones, about an eighth seen once. With 6 bases removed from V and 5 bases from J, the gap between germline ends came to 14 bases. The CDR3 has 13 residues. The germline CDR1 and CDR2 sequences are SQVTM and ANQGSEA.

This TCR was sampled from a woman under 30 in good health. The chain uses TRBV29-1 and TRBJ1-5; D remains unclear. Material: naive CD4+ T cells from blood. The CDR3 loop is CSVKWGSDQPQHF. CDR3 coding DNA: TGCAGCGTGAAGTGGGGTTCGGATCAGCCCCAGCATTTT.